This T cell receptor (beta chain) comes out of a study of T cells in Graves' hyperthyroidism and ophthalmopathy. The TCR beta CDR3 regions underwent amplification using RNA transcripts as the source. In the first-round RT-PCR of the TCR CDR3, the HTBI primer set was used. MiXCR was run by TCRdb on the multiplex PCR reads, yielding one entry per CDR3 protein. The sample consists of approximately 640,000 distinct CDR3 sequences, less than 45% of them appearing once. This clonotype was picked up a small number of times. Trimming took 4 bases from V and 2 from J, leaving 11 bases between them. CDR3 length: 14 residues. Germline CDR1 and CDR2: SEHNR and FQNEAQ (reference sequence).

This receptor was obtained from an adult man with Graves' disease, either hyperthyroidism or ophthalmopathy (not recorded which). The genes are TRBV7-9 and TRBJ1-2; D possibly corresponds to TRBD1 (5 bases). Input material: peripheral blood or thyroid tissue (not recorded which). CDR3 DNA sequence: TGTGCCAGCAGCTCGCGGTGGGGGAACTATGGCTACACCTTC. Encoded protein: CASSSRWGNYGYTF.